This T cell receptor (beta chain) is from a study of blood T cell repertoires in COVID-19. Authors' data handling: Amplification of reference gene primers was used by the study to estimate nucleated cell counts. Assay used: immunoSEQ multiplex PCR; TCRdb lists only in-frame clones, some missing. That table is the source of V, J and clone size, and D and trimming were worked out from the DNA. This table has about 180,000 clones, roughly 81% appearing once. Patients of the Seattle cohort, enrolled during active infection, were followed longitudinally. The CDR3 runs to 14 residues. The V segment lost 6 bases and the J segment 1 base; nucleotides outside the gene matches: 6. Germline loops: CDR1 LGHNA, CDR2 YNFKEQ.

The TCR originated in a woman at least 80 years old with COVID-19, enrolled during active disease. The material sequenced was peripheral blood. This chain connects TRBV4-2 to TRBJ2-7; TRBD2 matches 7 bases. The DNA for the CDR3 is TGTGCCAGCAGACCCTCTAGCGGATCCTACGAGCAGTACTTC. It codes for CASRPSSGSYEQYF.